The 5 T cell receptor beta chains below were found in one sample sequenced in a study of blood T cells in healthy people across ages. It was with a sample-barcoded 5' primer and a J-beta primer mix that a second PCR of about 7 to 12 cycles was run. TCRdb passed the 5' RACE reads through MiXCR, listing each CDR3 protein once. The sample shows more than 1,000,000 distinct CDR3 sequences, around 27% of them seen only once. Another study also made use of these data, one on T cells of mothers and their children.

The sequencing input was blood. Receptors originate from a girl under 10 years old in good health.

This clonotype was counted between two and nine times. This chain joins TRBV6-2 or TRBV6-3 and TRBJ2-5; D unresolved. The J call may be incorrect, as the DNA end agrees better with TRBJ2-1. CDR1 is MNHEY, CDR2 SVGEGT, per germline. CDR3 length: 11 residues. The CDR3 coding sequence is TGTGCCACCGAGGTGGGCAATGAGCAGTTCTTC. This encodes CATEVGNEQFF.

This clonotype occurred a few times. The chain carries TRBV29-1 and TRBJ2-5; 8 bases fit TRBD1. V lost 6 bases to trimming and J lost 5 bases; unmatched junction nucleotides: 14. This CDR3 has 15 amino acids. Germline CDR1 reads SQVTM; CDR2 reads ANQGSEA. In DNA, the CDR3 is TGCAGCGTCCGACGCGGGACAGGAGGGGGGGAGACCCAGTACTTC. This sequence encodes CSVRRGTGGGETQYF.

The genes are TRBV6-1 and TRBJ2-2; 9 bases agree with TRBD2. CDR3 length: 16 residues. CDR1 is MNHNS, CDR2 SASEGT, per germline. With 8 bases clipped from V and 3 bases from J, the junction kept 10 bases outside the gene matches. CDR3 coding DNA: TGTGCCAGCGATTTTAGCGGGGGATTTTACACCGGGGAGCTGTTTTTT. It encodes CASDFSGGFYTGELFF.

The chain combines TRBV6-1 with TRBJ2-1, with a tentative D call TRBD2 (5 bases). The J call may not be correct, given that the DNA end is closer to TRBJ2-5. This CDR3 spans 14 amino acids. Germline CDR1 and CDR2: MNHNS and SASEGT. CDR3 in amino acids: CASNLVLEGLTQYF. The DNA of the CDR3 is TGTGCCAGCAACCTTGTTTTAGAGGGTTTGACCCAGTACTTC.

The V call is TRBV29-1, the J call TRBJ1-1, with D perhaps TRBD1 (6 bases). The CDR3 totals 14 residues. V lost 5 bases, J lost 0 bases, and 13 bases lay in between. CDR1 is SQVTM and CDR2 is ANQGSEA in the germline V gene. This CDR3 reads CSVYGYRVNTEAFF. CDR3 sequence (DNA): TGCAGCGTTTATGGATACAGGGTGAACACTGAAGCTTTCTTT.